This T cell receptor (beta chain) was profiled in a study of early T cells in non-severe SARS-CoV-2 infection listed by TCRdb under 2021. At the level of the whole study: TCR sequencing used bulk RNA from unsorted whole blood, so alpha and beta chains could not be paired.

Set within a cohort of healthcare workers in London, UK, this nested case-control study involved weekly PCR testing of nasopharyngeal swabs along with blood sampling. Between 23 and 31 March 2020, the week of the UK lockdown, healthcare workers were enrolled and then followed up weekly for as long as 16 weeks. This clonotype has more than one count but fewer than ten. The antigen it binds to is not known. No base quality information exists; no much larger clone differs at one position. The library relied on 5' RACE. Reads for this sample came from a NextSeq 500. In the TCR library protocol, unique molecular identifiers were attached to individual cDNA molecules to correct for PCR bias and sequencing error. Both TCR alpha and beta chains were sequenced, and tight co-correlation was observed between alpha and beta sequence abundances in each sample. Processing in the source paper ran as follows. Decombinator V4 was used to annotate the V gene, J gene and CDR3 of the TCR sequences. TCRs were defined as expanded if a significant change between any two time points was detected under a Poisson model with p below 0.0001. TCR abundances were normalised to the total number of TCRs sequenced per sample and were expressed as counts per million. MAIT TCRs were defined by TRAV1-2 paired with TRAJ12, TRAJ20 or TRAJ33, and iNKT TCRs by TRAV10 paired with TRAJ18. VDJdb, accessed 1 November 2021, was searched for CMV, EBV and SARS-CoV-2 annotated TCRs, with TCRs annotated for multiple antigens excluded. Using fastp trimming at Q25 and MiXCR clonotype assembly, TCRdb reanalyzed the public sequencing data and kept in-frame beta chains. Every CDR3 protein is listed once, alongside the most common genes and DNA of its rows. TCRdb's processing, not the authors' own work, is the source of the V and J calls. The sample records roughly 60,000 distinct CDR3 sequences, over 10% of which are singletons. The ten largest clones take up 4.5% to 5.5% of the sample.

Overall results and qualifications from the work: VDJdb matching was skewed toward anti-spike CD8 responses, so virus-specific expansions were likely underestimated and private and CD4 specificities were missed.

CDR1 and CDR2 (SGHRS, YFSETQ) derive from the germline V gene. V is cut by 1 base and J by 6 bases, and the space between the germline ends is 15 bases. The CDR3 sequence holds 15 residues, the cysteine and phenylalanine included. Only the CDR3 DNA is retained, 45 bases long and in frame from the first base. The receptor chain draws on TRBV5-1 and TRBJ2-3; no confident D gene assignment can be made. This TCR was sampled from an adult who was a healthcare worker with PCR-confirmed SARS-CoV-2 infection or an uninfected control (not recorded which). Sequenced material: whole blood. The sequence in DNA is TGCGCCAGCAGCTTGCCGTCGCTTACTTGGGATACGCAGTATTTT. Translation gives CASSLPSLTWDTQYF.